This T cell receptor (beta chain) was documented in a study of blood T cell repertoires in COVID-19. CDR3 length equals 17 residues. Deletions cut 0 bases from V and 3 bases from J, with 15 bases between. Germline CDR1 MDHEN, CDR2 SYDVKM. Here immunoSEQ multiplex PCR was the method, and the copy in TCRdb shows in-frame clones only, minus some. Found here are around 310,000 clones, 85% to 90% of them singletons; the top ten hold roughly 1%. The receptor was isolated from a woman aged 40 to 50 with COVID-19, enrolled during active disease. The source material was peripheral blood. The chain has TRBV28 and TRBJ1-5, with a tentative D call TRBD1 (5 bases). The CDR3 DNA follows: TGTGCCAGCAGTTTATGGGGTGGGGCGCGGGACAATCAGCCCCAGCATTTT. It yields the protein CASSLWGGARDNQPQHF.